This T cell receptor beta chain was sequenced in a study of response to subunit inactivated influenza vaccine. One entry per CDR3 protein results from TCRdb running MiXCR on the RT-PCR reads. The data show about 780,000 distinct CDR3 sequences, approximately 18% seen once. This clonotype was counted only a few times. Its antigen is undetermined. The CDR3 is 13 residues long. V gave up 4 bases and J gave up 3 bases, with 8 bases separating them. Germline V lookup: CDR1 SGHKS, CDR2 YYEKEE (reference sequence). General study findings and limits: Each seasonal influenza vaccination recruits few new T cells, the authors suggested.

The gene calls are TRBV5-5 and TRBJ2-1; a possible D gene is TRBD2 (5 bases). This TCR came from a man aged 50 to 60 who received an inactivated influenza vaccine. The sequencing used PBMCs from blood, collected 5 days after vaccination. CDR3 coding DNA: TGTGCCAGCAGCCTGGAGGACTACAATGAGCAGTTCTTC. Its translation is CASSLEDYNEQFF.